The 7 T cell receptor beta chains in this list originate from one sample, sequenced in a study of CD8+CD57+ T cells in acquired aplastic anemia (dated by TCRdb to 2016 to 2018). The listed sequencing device is Illumina HiSeq 2000. Genomic DNA was used as template for profiling of TCR beta VDJ combinations and CDR3 sequences. Through fastp at Q25 and MiXCR, TCRdb rebuilt clones from the public reads, retaining in-frame beta chains. Every distinct CDR3 protein forms one entry, paired with its most common genes and DNA. Present in this sample are about 200,000 distinct CDR3 sequences, 60% to 80% of which were seen just once. In total, the top ten clones hold roughly 64% of the sample. Flow cytometry had shown CD8+CD57+ cell expansion in the patients selected for sequencing. The sequenced sample consisted of sorted CD4+, CD8+, or CD8+CD57+ T cells (not recorded which) from PBMCs. The receptor source for this set is a human donor with aplastic anemia.

This clonotype was observed at least ten times. The V gene is TRBV10-2, the J gene TRBJ2-3, with 9 bases that match TRBD2. The CDR3 length is 18 residues. J was trimmed by 0 bases and V by 8 bases; bases with no gene match: 15. Germline CDR1 is WSHSY and CDR2 is SAAADI. CDR3 region: CASGVEERGVSSTDTQYF. In nucleotides, the CDR3 is TGCGCCAGCGGGGTAGAGGAGCGGGGGGTGAGCAGCACAGATACGCAGTATTTT.

The rearrangement links TRBV7-9 to TRBJ1-4; the D is unclear. Germline lookup yields CDR1 SEHNR and CDR2 FQNEAQ (reference sequence). The V end lost 3 bases, the J end lost 3 bases, and 5 bases lay between the germline ends. The CDR3 contains 13 residues. The chain's CDR3 is CASSFYANEKLFF. Written as DNA, the CDR3 is TGTGCCAGCAGCTTTTACGCTAATGAAAAACTGTTTTTT.

In regard to this clonotype: The CDR3 does not end in the conserved phenylalanine or tryptophan, so this is likely a read error. This chain links TRBV7-6 with TRBJ2-1; possibly TRBD2 for D (7 bases). With 7 bases removed from V and 5 bases from J, the gap between germline ends came to 12 bases. Germline CDR1 SGHVS, CDR2 FNYEAQ. This CDR3 spans 13 amino acids. The CDR3 is CASNKGGDNEQFL. The DNA of the CDR3 is TGTGCCAGCAACAAAGGGGGGGACAATGAGCAGTTCCTC.

The rearrangement links TRBV12-3 or TRBV12-4 to TRBJ1-6; a weak D match, TRBD1 (6 bases). CDR3 length equals 14 residues. V was cut by 3 bases and J by 8 bases, with 11 bases left in between. The CDR3 protein is CASSFNRAHSPLHF. The CDR3 nucleotides read TGTGCCAGCAGTTTCAACAGGGCCCATTCACCCCTCCACTTT.

The rearrangement joins TRBV20-1 to TRBJ2-7; the D gene is possibly TRBD2 (6 bases). CDR3 length: 13 residues. CDR1 and CDR2 (germline): DFQATT, SNEGSKA (reference sequence). Trimming shortened V by 6 bases and J by 0 bases, and 12 bases separated the two germline ends. Here the CDR3 reads CSATRGPSYEQYF. The DNA for the CDR3 is TGCAGTGCCACGCGGGGCCCCTCCTACGAGCAGTACTTC.

The CDR3 coding sequence is TGTGCCAGCAGCAGTACCGGGACAGGGGTATTAGATACGCAGTATTTT. Residues: CASSSTGTGVLDTQYF. The gene calls are TRBV2 and TRBJ2-3; 10 bases align to TRBD1. The CDR3 consists of 16 residues. CDR1 is SNHLY and CDR2 is FYNNEI in the germline V gene. The J segment lost 5 bases and the V segment lost 6 bases, leaving 11 bases of the junction unmatched.

V is TRBV10-3 and J is TRBJ1-1, with TRBD1 identical over 7 bases. V lost 6 bases, J lost 5 bases, and 6 bases stayed unmatched. The germline gives CDR1 ENHRY, CDR2 SYGVKD. This CDR3 spans 13 amino acids. For the CDR3, the DNA is TGTGCCATCAGGACAGGGTCGGTTACTGAAGCTTTCTTT. Translated, it gives CAIRTGSVTEAFF.